Listed below are T cell receptor beta chains from one sample, sequenced in a study of breast tumors, draining lymph nodes, adjacent tissues. In TCRdb, the multiplex PCR reads were re-called with MiXCR into one record per CDR3 protein. This sample has about 31,000 distinct CDR3 sequences, with about 60% found just once. Sequencing input: breast tumor tissue. The origin of the receptors is a female donor with breast cancer. Some clones in this sample may be carry-over from other donors' samples. Each CDR3 is given with its conserved first and last residue. D genes are given only for firm matches. For some rows the clone size is stated as once, few or many, or as a class when expanded; others skip it.

J | size | D | V | DNA | CDR3
TRBJ2-5 | NA | TRBD2 | TRBV2 | TGTGCCAGCAGTACCCTAAGCGGGGGGGCGGGGGACGAGACCCAGTACTTC | CASSTLSGGAGDETQYF
TRBJ1-1 | many | NA | TRBV20-1 | TGCAGTGCTAGTGGGGGAAGTAGGGAAGCTTTCTTT | CSASGGSREAFF
TRBJ1-5 | many | TRBD1 | TRBV28 | TGTGCCAGCAGTTCATATCTACAGGGGATTAGCAATCAGCCCCAGCATTTT | CASSSYLQGISNQPQHF
TRBJ1-5 | NA | TRBD1 | TRBV29-1 | TGCAGCGTTGGGACAGGGGAGAGCAATCAGCCCCAGCATTTT | CSVGTGESNQPQHF
TRBJ1-2 | many | NA | TRBV6-6 | TGTGCCAGCAGTTACTCGAATGTCTATGGCTACACCTTC | CASSYSNVYGYTF
TRBJ2-7 | NA | TRBD2 | TRBV20-1 | TGCAGTGCTTTTAGCGGGGAGCAGTACTTC | CSAFSGEQYF
TRBJ2-1 | NA | NA | TRBV24-1 | TGTGCCACCAGTGATGGCCTAGAAAAAGGGGTCGGAGAGCAGTTCTTC | CATSDGLEKGVGEQFF
TRBJ1-2 | NA | TRBD1 | TRBV19 | TGTGCCAGCCACGGGGGACAGGGCTACTATGGCTACACCTTC | CASHGGQGYYGYTF
TRBJ2-1 | NA | NA | TRBV24-1 | TGTGCCACCAGTGATTTGTGGCTCCCGGGCTCCTACAATGAGCAGTTCTTC | CATSDLWLPGSYNEQFF
TRBJ2-7 | NA | TRBD2 | TRBV20-1 | TGCAGTGCTAGAGGACTAGCGGGGTACGAGCAGTACTTC | CSARGLAGYEQYF
TRBJ2-3 | NA | TRBD1 | TRBV6-4 | TGTGCCATCAGTGAGTACCGGACAGGGGGCACAGATACGCAGTATTTT | CAISEYRTGGTDTQYF
TRBJ1-2 | NA | TRBD1 | TRBV12-3/TRBV12-4 | TGTGCCAGCAGTTTGACAGGGTATGGCTACACCTTC | CASSLTGYGYTF
TRBJ2-7 | NA | TRBD2 | TRBV20-1 | TGCAGTGTTCGAAGCGGGGGGCATCCTTACGAGCAGTACTTC | CSVRSGGHPYEQYF
TRBJ1-2 | many | TRBD1 | TRBV6-5 | TGTGCCAGCAGTTACTCAACAGGGGGCAGCTATGGCTACACCTTC | CASSYSTGGSYGYTF
TRBJ2-7 | few | TRBD1 | TRBV14 | TGTGCCAGCAGCCACGTGGGACAGGGCTACGAGCAGTACTTC | CASSHVGQGYEQYF
TRBJ2-2 | many | NA | TRBV10-3 | TGTGCCATCAGTGAAGGGGGGGGGCGAACCGGGGAGCTGTTTTTT | CAISEGGGRTGELFF